This T cell receptor (beta chain) was captured by sequencing in a study of blood T cell repertoires in COVID-19. Original methodology: Amplification from reference gene primers served as the basis for estimated nucleated cell counts. Measured with immunoSEQ multiplex PCR; TCRdb has only the in-frame clones, and not every one. V, J and clone size reflect that table, while D and trimming were determined from the DNA. The sample has 150,000 or so clones, over 75% seen once. Patients from Seattle were sampled longitudinally, starting during active infection. The ends lost 3 bases at V and 9 bases at J; junction bases unmatched: 8. The CDR3 runs to 14 residues. Germline CDR1 is SGHAT and CDR2 is FQNNGV.

The TCR comes from a man between 18 and 35 years old with COVID-19, enrolled during active disease. The rearrangement uses TRBV11-2 and TRBJ2-1; 7 bases match TRBD2. Sequenced: peripheral blood. The CDR3 DNA is TGTGCCAGCAGCTTGTTCTTGCGGGAGAGTGAGCAGTTCTTC. Its protein product is CASSLFLRESEQFF.